The present entry profiles one T cell receptor (beta chain) with its context. The sample is drawn from a study of technical replicates of blood from a few donors. CDR1 MGHRA and CDR2 YSYEKL come from the germline V gene. Trimming removed 1 base from V and 3 bases from J, with 9 bases in between. The CDR3 runs to 14 residues. Assay used: immunoSEQ multiplex PCR; TCRdb lists only in-frame clones, some missing. The sample includes roughly 80,000 clones, 90% to 95% of them seen just once. This chain links TRBV4-1 with TRBJ1-1, with a possible D match to TRBD1 (5 bases). The sequence was collected from a human donor in good health. The sample taken for sequencing was T cells isolated from PBMCs. The chain's CDR3 is CASSQVSGDTEAFF. CDR3 bases: TGCGCCAGCAGCCAAGTCTCGGGGGACACTGAAGCTTTCTTT.